This is a list of T cell receptor beta chains from one sample in a study of cytomegalovirus exposure and HLA in healthy donors. The protocol was immunoSEQ multiplex PCR, while the TCRdb copy is restricted to in-frame clones and leaves out a portion. The sample has approximately 110,000 clones; 74% are singletons. Input material: PBMCs. These receptor sequences come from a man aged 50-59 years in good health and CMV-seropositive. CDR3s include the opening cysteine and the closing phenylalanine or tryptophan. The D gene is left open where the match is weak. Clone sizes are given selectively: once, few, many, or a class where the clone is expanded.

size: .; D: .; V: TRBV6-1; J: TRBJ2-7; CDR3: CASSERYEQYF; DNA: TGTGCCAGCAGTGAACGGTACGAGCAGTACTTC
size: .; D: TRBD2; V: TRBV9; J: TRBJ2-1; CDR3: CASSHRTSGLYNEQFF; DNA: TGTGCCAGCAGCCACAGGACTAGCGGCCTCTACAATGAGCAGTTCTTC
size: .; D: .; V: TRBV7-2; J: TRBJ2-7; CDR3: CASSRQASYEQYF; DNA: TGTGCCAGCTCACGACAGGCCTCCTACGAGCAGTACTTC
size: .; D: TRBD2; V: TRBV2; J: TRBJ2-4; CDR3: CASSERGGHGNIQYF; DNA: TGTGCCAGCAGTGAGCGGGGGGGCCATGGGAACATTCAGTACTTC
size: .; D: TRBD1; V: TRBV5-1; J: TRBJ2-5; CDR3: CASTLQGAETQYF; DNA: TGCGCCAGCACGCTACAGGGGGCGGAGACCCAGTACTTC
size: .; D: .; V: TRBV19; J: TRBJ2-3; CDR3: CASRAHFAVQDTQYF; DNA: TGTGCCAGTAGGGCACACTTCGCGGTCCAGGATACGCAGTATTTT
size: .; D: .; V: TRBV2; J: TRBJ1-2; CDR3: CASRITGDSFYDYTF; DNA: TGTGCCAGCAGAATTACAGGAGATTCCTTCTATGACTACACCTTC
size: .; D: .; V: TRBV7-2; J: TRBJ1-1; CDR3: CASSLVWGQGAEAFF; DNA: TGTGCCAGCAGCTTAGTTTGGGGGCAAGGGGCTGAAGCTTTCTTT
size: .; D: .; V: TRBV14; J: TRBJ2-1; CDR3: CASSLLGGASYNEQFF; DNA: TGTGCCAGCAGCCTCCTAGGGGGGGCTTCCTACAATGAGCAGTTCTTC
size: .; D: .; V: TRBV6-1; J: TRBJ1-1; CDR3: CASSEPWGYSNTEAFF; DNA: TGTGCCAGCAGTGAACCCTGGGGCTATTCGAACACTGAAGCTTTCTTT
size: .; D: .; V: TRBV28; J: TRBJ1-4; CDR3: CASRQRANEKLFF; DNA: TGTGCCAGCAGGCAGAGAGCGAATGAAAAACTGTTTTTT
size: few; D: TRBD2; V: TRBV6-4; J: TRBJ2-2; CDR3: CASSAKGLGRTTGELFF; DNA: TGTGCCAGCAGTGCCAAGGGGCTCGGGAGGACGACCGGGGAGCTGTTTTTT
size: .; D: .; V: TRBV20-1; J: TRBJ1-2; CDR3: CSAAGAYGYTF; DNA: TGCAGTGCCGCAGGGGCCTATGGCTACACCTTC
size: .; D: TRBD2; V: TRBV5-1; J: TRBJ2-1; CDR3: CASSLELAGRGEQFF; DNA: TGCGCCAGCAGCTTGGAACTAGCGGGAAGAGGTGAGCAGTTCTTC
size: .; D: TRBD1; V: TRBV5-6; J: TRBJ2-1; CDR3: CASSPDRGSYNEQFF; DNA: TGTGCCAGCAGCCCGGACAGGGGATCCTACAATGAGCAGTTCTTC
size: .; D: TRBD1; V: TRBV5-6; J: TRBJ1-6; CDR3: CASSTRTGSGNSPLHF; DNA: TGTGCCAGCAGCACCCGGACAGGGAGTGGGAATTCACCCCTCCACTTT
size: .; D: .; V: TRBV5-1; J: TRBJ1-2; CDR3: CASSLGGSNYGYTF; DNA: TGCGCCAGCAGCTTGGGAGGAAGTAACTATGGCTACACCTTC
size: once; D: TRBD1; V: TRBV14; J: TRBJ1-1; CDR3: CASSQGTGTGAGGAFF; DNA: TGTGCCAGCAGCCAAGGCACCGGGACAGGGGCCGGTGGAGCTTTCTTT
size: .; D: .; V: TRBV5-1; J: TRBJ1-1; CDR3: CASGPGGPSNTEAFF; DNA: TGCGCCAGCGGCCCTGGTGGGCCGTCGAACACTGAAGCTTTCTTT
size: .; D: .; V: TRBV6-5; J: TRBJ2-7; CDR3: CASSQFPYEQYF; DNA: TGTGCCAGCAGCCAGTTTCCCTACGAGCAGTACTTC
size: .; D: TRBD1; V: TRBV19; J: TRBJ2-1; CDR3: CASSRDRGGRNEQFF; DNA: TGTGCCAGTAGTAGAGACAGGGGTGGGCGAAATGAGCAGTTCTTC
size: .; D: .; V: TRBV2; J: TRBJ1-5; CDR3: CASSDSYSNQPQHF; DNA: TGTGCCAGCAGTGACAGTTATAGCAATCAGCCCCAGCATTTT
size: .; D: .; V: TRBV2; J: TRBJ1-2; CDR3: CASSYTESNYGYTF; DNA: TGTGCCAGCAGTTATACGGAGTCTAACTATGGCTACACCTTC
size: .; D: TRBD1; V: TRBV27; J: TRBJ2-2; CDR3: CASRERQGAYGELFF; DNA: TGTGCCAGCAGGGAGCGACAGGGGGCATACGGGGAGCTGTTTTTT
size: once; D: TRBD2; V: TRBV30; J: TRBJ2-1; CDR3: CASRRREAIGGQFF; DNA: TGTGCCTCCCGACGGCGGGAGGCTATAGGTGGGCAGTTCTTC
size: .; D: .; V: TRBV10-3; J: TRBJ2-5; CDR3: CVISLDQETQYF; DNA: TGTGTCATCAGCTTAGACCAAGAGACCCAGTACTTC
size: .; D: .; V: TRBV5-1; J: TRBJ1-6; CDR3: CASSPEDRSNSPLHF; DNA: TGCGCCAGCAGCCCGGAGGACAGATCGAATTCACCCCTCCACTTT
size: .; D: .; V: TRBV11-3; J: TRBJ2-2; CDR3: CASSFTENGELFF; DNA: TGTGCCAGCAGCTTTACAGAAAACGGGGAGCTGTTTTTT
size: .; D: .; V: TRBV30; J: TRBJ2-1; CDR3: CAWSVDGDNEQFF; DNA: TGTGCCTGGAGTGTCGACGGGGACAATGAGCAGTTCTTC
size: .; D: .; V: TRBV27; J: TRBJ1-5; CDR3: CASSKTRGQPQHF; DNA: TGTGCCAGCAGTAAAACAAGAGGCCAGCCCCAGCATTTT
size: .; D: .; V: TRBV10-1; J: TRBJ2-5; CDR3: CASSDRAEETQYF; DNA: TGCGCCAGCAGTGACAGGGCAGAAGAGACCCAGTACTTC